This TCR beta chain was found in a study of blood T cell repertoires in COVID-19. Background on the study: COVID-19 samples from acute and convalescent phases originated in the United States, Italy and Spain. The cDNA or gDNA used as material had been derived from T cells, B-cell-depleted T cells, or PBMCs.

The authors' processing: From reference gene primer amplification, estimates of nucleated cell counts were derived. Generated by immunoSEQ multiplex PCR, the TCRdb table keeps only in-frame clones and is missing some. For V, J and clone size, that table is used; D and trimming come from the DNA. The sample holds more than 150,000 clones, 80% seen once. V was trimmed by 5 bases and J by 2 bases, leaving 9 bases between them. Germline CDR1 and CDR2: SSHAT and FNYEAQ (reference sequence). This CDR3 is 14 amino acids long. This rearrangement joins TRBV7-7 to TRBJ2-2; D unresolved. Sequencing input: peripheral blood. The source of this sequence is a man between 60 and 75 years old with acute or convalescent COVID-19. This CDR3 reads CASSPGINTGELFF. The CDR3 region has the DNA TGTGCCAGCAGCCCAGGTATCAACACCGGGGAGCTGTTTTTT.